One sample yielded the 23 T cell receptor beta chains listed below, sequenced in a study of blood T cells in healthy people across ages. Together with a sample-barcoded 5' primer, a J-beta primer mix was included in a second PCR lasting about 6 to 12 cycles. MiXCR, run by TCRdb on the 5' RACE reads, gives a single entry per CDR3 protein. The sample shows about 640,000 distinct CDR3 sequences, approximately 59% of them seen only once. The source material was blood. The origin of the receptors is a man aged 60 to 69 in good health.

In this sample, this clonotype turned up a few times. The J gene is TRBJ2-7, the V gene TRBV20-1; weak D call: TRBD2 (6 bases). CDR1 is DFQATT and CDR2 is SNEGSKA in the germline V gene (reference sequence). The CDR3 loop spans 13 amino acids. Trimming shortened V by 6 bases and J by 3 bases, and 15 bases separated the two germline ends. The DNA for the CDR3 is TGCAGTGCCACGCGCGGGCGGGACTACGAGCAGTACTTC. Translation gives CSATRGRDYEQYF.

The genes are TRBV2 and TRBJ2-7; 8 bases match TRBD2. Germline loops: CDR1 SNHLY, CDR2 FYNNEI. This CDR3 is 16 amino acids long. Unmatched junction bases numbered 12, after V lost 8 bases and J lost 0 bases. Here the CDR3 reads CASRSRRGVSSYEQYF. The CDR3 coding sequence is TGTGCCAGCCGCTCCCGGCGGGGGGTGAGCTCCTACGAGCAGTACTTC.

This clonotype was found a few times. V gene TRBV29-1 combines with J gene TRBJ1-4, with TRBD1 matching over 7 bases. V shed 4 bases, J shed 5 bases, and the junction held 4 bases outside the gene matches. CDR3 length: 13 amino acids. Germline CDR1 is SQVTM and CDR2 is ANQGSEA. In DNA, the CDR3 is TGCAGCGTTGTCAGGGGGACGAATGAAAAACTGTTTTTT. As protein: CSVVRGTNEKLFF.

The CDR3 bases are TGCAGCGTTGAAGATCGGACTAGCGGGGGCAATGAGCAGTACTTC. As protein: CSVEDRTSGGNEQYF. The chain is built from TRBV29-1 and TRBJ2-7; TRBD2 agrees at 13 bases. This CDR3 spans 15 amino acids. J was trimmed by 7 bases and V by 0 bases; bases with no gene match: 6. Germline V lookup: CDR1 SQVTM, CDR2 ANQGSEA.

This rearrangement joins TRBV20-1 to TRBJ2-5; D unclear. The germline V gene encodes CDR1 DFQATT and CDR2 SNEGSKA (reference sequence). The V end lost 6 bases, the J end lost 5 bases, and 16 bases lay between the germline ends. This CDR3 contains 13 residues. For the CDR3, the DNA is TGCAGTGCAACTATGGATGGAAGGGAGACCCAGTACTTC. Protein product: CSATMDGRETQYF.

The V and J genes are TRBV13 and TRBJ1-1; 7 nucleotides align to TRBD1. This CDR3 is 16 amino acids long. After removal of 4 bases from V and 4 bases from J, the junction contained 12 bases not matched to a gene. The germline V gene has CDR1 PRHDT and CDR2 FYEKMQ (reference sequence). The CDR3, as DNA: TGTGCCAGCAGCTCCACTATGACAGGGTCGGGCACTGAAGCTTTCTTT. Protein: CASSSTMTGSGTEAFF. The entire variable domain, with the rest obtained from reference TRBV13 and TRBJ1-1, is as follows: AAGVIQSPRHLIKEKRETATLKCYPIPRHDTVYWYQQGPGQDPQFLISFYEKMQSDKGSIPDRFSAQQFSDYHSELNMSSLELGDSALYFCASSSTMTGSGTEAFFGQGTRLTVV.

V gene TRBV20-1 combines with J gene TRBJ2-7; no clear D gene. The V gene lost 3 bases and the J gene lost 0 bases, with 9 bases spanning the gap. Germline values: CDR1 DFQATT, CDR2 SNEGSKA (reference sequence). The CDR3 has 13 amino acids. In nucleotides, the CDR3 is TGCAGTGCTAGGGACGAAAGCTCCTACGAGCAGTACTTC. Amino acid sequence: CSARDESSYEQYF.

This clonotype has only a few counts. J is TRBJ1-2 and V is TRBV6-4, with 9 positions matching TRBD1. J gave up 1 base and V 9 bases, and 6 bases lay outside the gene matches. The CDR3 loop spans 14 amino acids. Germline V gene data show CDR1 as MRHNA and CDR2 as SNTAGT. The CDR3 nucleotides read TGTGCCAGACCATGGACAGGGGATAACTATGGCTACACCTTC. Protein product: CARPWTGDNYGYTF.

The genes are TRBV12-3 or TRBV12-4 and TRBJ2-1; TRBD2 matches 7 bases. Near its end, the DNA agrees better with TRBJ2-7, so the J call may be wrong. This CDR3 comprises 14 residues. CDR3 nucleotides: TGTGCCAGCAGACGGACTAGTTCCTACAATGAGCAGTACTTC. Protein product: CASRRTSSYNEQYF.

V usage is TRBV25-1 and J usage is TRBJ2-1; TRBD2 agrees at 15 bases. Germline trimming cut 8 bases from V and 2 bases from J; bases unmatched to any gene: 10. There are 18 residues in the CDR3. The V gene's germline CDR1 is MGHDK and CDR2 SYGVNS. The CDR3 here is CASAGLAGGKFTYNEQFF. In nucleotides, the CDR3 is TGTGCCAGCGCGGGACTAGCGGGGGGCAAATTCACCTACAATGAGCAGTTCTTC. Together with reference TRBV25-1 and TRBJ2-1, the CDR3 gives the full variable domain: EADIYQTPRYLVIGTGKKITLECSQTMGHDKMYWYQQDPGMELHLIHYSYGVNSTEKGDLSSESTVSRIRTEHFPLTLESARPSHTSQYLCASAGLAGGKFTYNEQFFGPGTRLTVL.

The chain is built from TRBV10-2 and TRBJ2-1, with TRBD2 matching over 11 bases. Germline values: CDR1 WSHSY, CDR2 SAAADI. V shed 3 bases, J shed 9 bases, and the junction held 10 bases outside the gene matches. The CDR3 extends over 16 amino acids. CDR3 bases: TGCGCCAGCAGTGACCGACTAGCGGGGTTGGGAGGTGAGCAGTTCTTC. It codes for CASSDRLAGLGGEQFF.

This rearrangement joins TRBV15 to TRBJ2-2; D might be TRBD2 (6 bases). The CDR3 consists of 15 residues. Germline-derived CDR1 and CDR2 are LNHNV and YYDKDF (reference sequence). Trimming removed 0 bases at V and 2 bases at J, with 7 bases between. The CDR3 DNA follows: TGTGCCACCAGCAGAGATGGGACTAACACCGGGGAGCTGTTTTTT. Translation gives CATSRDGTNTGELFF.

This clonotype was found a few times. The chain carries TRBV21-1 and TRBJ2-1; the table's TRBD1 call for D was not verified on the DNA. The last part of the DNA fits TRBJ2-7 better; the J call may be wrong. TRBV21-1 is shown as a pseudogene. The CDR3 consists of 15 residues. The CDR3 sequence is CASSKAGDRWHEQYF. CDR3 bases: TGTGCCAGCAGCAAAGCGGGGGACAGATGGCACGAGCAGTACTTC.

At least ten counts were recorded for this clonotype. J is TRBJ2-3 and V is TRBV20-1; 9 nucleotides align to TRBD2. The germline CDR1 and CDR2 sequences are DFQATT and SNEGSKA (reference sequence). J lost 4 bases, V lost 6 bases, and 11 bases had no gene match. This CDR3 region has 15 residues. The CDR3 sequence: CSAPSLRGGADTQYF. CDR3 coding DNA: TGCAGTGCCCCCTCGTTGCGGGGGGGGGCAGATACGCAGTATTTT.

This sequence joins TRBV11-2 and TRBJ2-1; TRBD2 matches 10 bases. J lost 2 bases, V lost 1 base, and 2 bases had no gene match. The CDR3 has 16 amino acids. Germline-derived CDR1 and CDR2 are SGHAT and FQNNGV. CDR3 protein: CASSLGLAGAYNEQFF. The CDR3 nucleotides are TGTGCCAGCAGCTTAGGTCTAGCGGGGGCCTACAATGAGCAGTTCTTC.

The chain recombines TRBV2 with TRBJ2-4; tentative D call: TRBD1 (6 bases). Germline V gene sequence: CDR1 SNHLY, CDR2 FYNNEI. V dropped 6 bases and J dropped 7 bases, with 19 bases sitting between them. The length of the CDR3 is 15 residues. CDR3 sequence: CASSAPGQGSNIQYF. The DNA for the CDR3 is TGTGCCAGCAGCGCTCCGGGACAAGGGAGTAACATTCAGTACTTC.

This clonotype was seen a few times. V and J are TRBV29-1 and TRBJ2-5, with TRBD2 matching over 16 bases. The CDR3 has 14 amino acids. Per germline, CDR1 SQVTM and CDR2 ANQGSEA. The V and J ends lost 7 bases and 5 bases, in that order; junction bases with no gene match: 4. CDR3 sequence: CSAGLAGGWETQYF. CDR3 nucleotides: TGCAGCGCGGGACTAGCGGGGGGGTGGGAGACCCAGTACTTC.

CDR3 loop: CASSIQAGTGYLGANVLTF. The CDR3, as DNA: TGTGCCAGTAGTATACAGGCCGGGACAGGGTACCTGGGGGCCAACGTCCTGACTTTC. The gene calls are TRBV19 and TRBJ2-6; TRBD1 matches 9 bases. The V gene end was trimmed by 2 bases and the J gene end by 4 bases; junction bases not matched to a gene: 12. The CDR3 is 19 residues long. The germline V gene encodes CDR1 LNHDA and CDR2 SQIVND (reference sequence). Supplemented by reference TRBV19 and TRBJ2-6, the full variable domain reads DGGITQSPKYLFRKEGQNVTLSCEQNLNHDAMYWYRQDPGQGLRLIYYSQIVNDFQKGDIAEGYSVSREKKESFPLTVTSAQKNPTAFYLCASSIQAGTGYLGANVLTFGAGSRLTVL.

The chain links TRBV6-1 to TRBJ2-7; 8 bases are shared with TRBD1. Germline trimming cut 7 bases from V and 10 bases from J; bases unmatched to any gene: 15. The CDR3 consists of 14 residues. Germline V lookup: CDR1 MNHNS, CDR2 SASEGT. For the CDR3, the DNA is TGTGCCAGCACCTGGTCCGGACAGGGTGTGTTACAGTACTTC. Amino acid sequence: CASTWSGQGVLQYF.

V and J are TRBV6-6 and TRBJ2-1; D call uncertain. V was cut by 5 bases and J by 12 bases, with 14 bases left in between. The CDR3 sequence is 12 residues long. Per germline, CDR1 MNHNY and CDR2 SVGAGI (reference sequence). CDR3 DNA: TGTGCCAGCAGTCCGACACCAGCCGCGCAGTTCTTC. Its translation is CASSPTPAAQFF.

This clonotype was observed a handful of times. This rearrangement joins TRBV7-2 to TRBJ2-5; maybe TRBD2 (6 bases). The CDR3 contains 15 residues. Trimming left V 1 base short and J 3 bases short, with 12 bases between. Germline CDR1 and CDR2: SGHTA and FQGNSA. CDR3 amino acids: CASSLVGEREETQYF. The CDR3 nucleotides are TGTGCCAGCAGCTTAGTCGGTGAGCGGGAAGAGACCCAGTACTTC.

The chain is built from TRBV20-1 and TRBJ2-7; D remains unclear. The germline V gene encodes CDR1 DFQATT and CDR2 SNEGSKA (reference sequence). V was clipped by 0 bases and J by 0 bases, with 9 bases between them. The CDR3 contains 14 residues. In DNA form, the CDR3 reads TGCAGTGCTAGAGATTCCCGGCGCTCCTACGAGCAGTACTTC. Translated, it gives CSARDSRRSYEQYF.

The chain combines TRBV10-3 with TRBJ2-5; tentatively, D is TRBD2 (6 bases). The CDR3 runs 10 residues. V was clipped by 10 bases and J by 9 bases, with 12 bases between them. The germline gives CDR1 ENHRY, CDR2 SYGVKD. CDR3 nucleotide sequence: TGTGCCAGAGCTAGCGCGTCCCAGTACTTC. This encodes CARASASQYF.